Following are 5 T cell receptor beta chains from one sample sequenced in a study of T cells in Graves' hyperthyroidism and ophthalmopathy. Researchers amplified the TCR beta CDR3 regions from RNA transcripts. HTBI primers were used for first-round RT-PCR of the TCR CDR3. TCRdb analysed the multiplex PCR reads with MiXCR anew, one entry per CDR3 protein. Of around 600,000 distinct CDR3 sequences listed, more than 12% are singletons. The source material was blood. These TCRs come from a woman in her forties or fifties with Graves' ophthalmopathy.

For the CDR3, the DNA is TGTGCCAGCAGAGAATCTGGAAACACCATATATTTT. It encodes CASRESGNTIYF. V usage is TRBV2 and J usage is TRBJ1-3, with D uncertain. This CDR3 spans 12 amino acids. Germline V CDR1 and CDR2: SNHLY, FYNNEI. Between the trimmed V and J ends, which lost 6 bases and 1 base, there was a span of 4 bases.

This clonotype was seen only a few times. V and J are TRBV12-5 and TRBJ1-2, with 8 bases matching TRBD1. The V segment lost 6 bases and the J segment 7 bases; nucleotides outside the gene matches: 7. The CDR3 is made up of 13 amino acids. The germline V gene has CDR1 LGHNT and CDR2 FRNRAP. CDR3 loop: CASGTGVLGGYTF. The CDR3 DNA reads as TGTGCTAGTGGGACAGGGGTCCTTGGTGGCTACACCTTC.

This clonotype was seen more than once but under ten times. The chain employs TRBV9 and TRBJ1-2; D uncertain. Trimming removed 0 bases from V and 7 bases from J, with 16 bases in between. Germline V gene lookup returns CDR1 SGDLS and CDR2 YYNGEE. This CDR3 contains 15 residues. The CDR3: CASSVVAKSSVGYTF. CDR3 DNA sequence: TGTGCCAGCAGCGTAGTTGCCAAGTCCTCGGTTGGCTACACCTTC.

This clonotype was seen ten or more times. One junction end does not reproduce the germline sequence, and a read error may be involved. The rearrangement links TRBV7-7 to TRBJ2-3; TRBD1 matches at 9 bases. In germline, CDR1 is SSHAT, CDR2 FNYEAQ (reference sequence). The CDR3 runs 16 residues. The DNA of the CDR3 is TGTGCTAGCAGCTTAGGGGGACAGGGCAGCACAGATACGCAGTATTTT. As protein: CASSLGGQGSTDTQYF.

The chain carries TRBV30 and TRBJ1-2; D not resolved. Looked up from germline, CDR1 is GTSNPN and CDR2 is SVGIG (reference sequence). This CDR3 comprises 11 residues. V lost 0 bases and J lost 5, with 4 bases in between. CDR3: CAWSVWYGYTF. CDR3 DNA sequence: TGTGCCTGGAGTGTATGGTATGGCTACACCTTC.